This T cell receptor (beta chain) originates from a study of regulatory T cells in long-lasting Graves disease. Time point of the sample: newly diagnosed GD, antithyroid drugs for less than 3 months. RNA from PBMCs was the source of the TCR library. The CDR3 is 15 residues long. In germline, CDR1 is SGHDT, CDR2 YYEEEE. V was trimmed by 4 bases and J by 10 bases, leaving 18 bases between them. According to the study, TCR beta libraries were built with iRepertoire HTBI primers and CDR3-region Arm-PCR. TCRdb re-analysed the multiplex PCR reads in MiXCR, keeping a single row per CDR3 protein. The repertoire holds just over 600,000 distinct CDR3 sequences, with approximately 15% as singletons. These data were likewise used in another study, on T cells in Graves' hyperthyroidism and ophthalmopathy.

This specimen consisted of peripheral blood mononuclear cells (PBMCs), obtained at new diagnosis, from a patient treated with antithyroid drugs. The receptor was derived from a woman aged 25 to 39 with Graves disease. The chain couples TRBV5-6 to TRBJ1-6, with a weak D call TRBD1 (6 bases). CDR3 coding DNA: TGTGCCAGCAGCCCCCAGGGGATCAGGGGATCACCCCTCCACTTT. Translating gives CASSPQGIRGSPLHF.